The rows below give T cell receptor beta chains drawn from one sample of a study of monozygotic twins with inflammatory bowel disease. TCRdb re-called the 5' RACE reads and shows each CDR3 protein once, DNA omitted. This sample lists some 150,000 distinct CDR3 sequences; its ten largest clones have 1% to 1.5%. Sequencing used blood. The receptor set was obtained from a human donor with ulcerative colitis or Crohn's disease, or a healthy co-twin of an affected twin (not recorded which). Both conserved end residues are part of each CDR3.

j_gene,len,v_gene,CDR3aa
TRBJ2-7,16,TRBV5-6,CASSFKTSGLSYEQYF
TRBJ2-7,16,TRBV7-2,CASSFTPLAGTYEQYF
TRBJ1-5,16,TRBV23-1,CASSQRRGWGNQPQHF
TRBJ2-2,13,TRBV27,CASTSGEAGELFF
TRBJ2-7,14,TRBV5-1,CASSLRTTSYEQYF
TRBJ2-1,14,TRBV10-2,CASSRDRDNNEQFF
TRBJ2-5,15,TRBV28,CASSMSGTIGETQYF
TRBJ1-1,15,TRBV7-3,CASSLTGSMNTEAFF
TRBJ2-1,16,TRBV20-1,CSAPAPLFAAYNEQFF
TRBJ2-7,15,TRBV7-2,CASSPGQGVTYEQYF
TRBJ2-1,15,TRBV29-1,CSVEVQTTSFDEQFF
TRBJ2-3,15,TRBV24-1,CATSDHRGITDTQYF
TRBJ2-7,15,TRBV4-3,CASSQDRETVYEQYF
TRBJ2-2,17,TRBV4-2,CASSPGLAEGNTGELFF
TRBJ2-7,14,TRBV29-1,CSVSGGSGSYEQYF
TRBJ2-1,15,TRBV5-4,CASSLAANSYNEQFF
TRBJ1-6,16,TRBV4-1,CASSQDGAGQNSPLHF
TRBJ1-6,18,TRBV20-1,CSAHNDRRLSSYNSPLHF
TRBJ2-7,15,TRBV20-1,CSARVRASGRYEQYF
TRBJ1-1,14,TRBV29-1,CSVERGNMNTEAFF
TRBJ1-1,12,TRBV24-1,CATRARNTEAFF
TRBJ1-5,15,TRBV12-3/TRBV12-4,CASSGETGVGQPQHF
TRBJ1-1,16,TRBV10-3,CAISEPSYRDRDEAFF
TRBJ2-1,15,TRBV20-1,CRPTAGTSDYNEQFF
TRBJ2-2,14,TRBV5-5,CASSLWRNTGELFF
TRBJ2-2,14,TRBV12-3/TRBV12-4,CASSRLGGYGELFF
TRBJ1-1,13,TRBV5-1,CASSLGVTTEAFF
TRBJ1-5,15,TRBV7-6,CASSLTAGVNQPQHF
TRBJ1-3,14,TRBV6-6,CASNGRHSGNTIYF
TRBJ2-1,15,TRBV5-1,CASSWLAGVGNEQFF
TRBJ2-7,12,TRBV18,CASSIDRDEQYF